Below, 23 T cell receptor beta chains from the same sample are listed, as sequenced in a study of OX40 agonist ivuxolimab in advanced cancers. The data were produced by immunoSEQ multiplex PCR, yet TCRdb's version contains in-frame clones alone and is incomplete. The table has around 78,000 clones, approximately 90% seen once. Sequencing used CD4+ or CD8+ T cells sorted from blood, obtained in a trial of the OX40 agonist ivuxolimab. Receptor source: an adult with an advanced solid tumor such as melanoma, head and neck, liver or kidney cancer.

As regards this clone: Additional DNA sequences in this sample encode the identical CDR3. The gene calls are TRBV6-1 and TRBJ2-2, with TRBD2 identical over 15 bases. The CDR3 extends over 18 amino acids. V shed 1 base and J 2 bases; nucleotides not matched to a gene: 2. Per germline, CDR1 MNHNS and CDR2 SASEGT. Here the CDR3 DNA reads TGTGCCAGCAGTGAAGGGGGACTAGCGGGAGGAAACACCGGGGAGCTGTTTTTT. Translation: CASSEGGLAGGNTGELFF.

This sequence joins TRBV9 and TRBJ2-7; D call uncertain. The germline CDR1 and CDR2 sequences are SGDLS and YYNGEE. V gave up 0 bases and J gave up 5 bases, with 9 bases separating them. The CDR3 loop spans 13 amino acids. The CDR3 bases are TGTGCCAGCAGCGTAGTGGGGAACGACGAGCAGTACTTC. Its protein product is CASSVVGNDEQYF.

The CDR3 region has the DNA TGTGCCAGTAGTACCCCGGGGGGCCAAGAGACCCAGTACTTC. Its translation: CASSTPGGQETQYF. V and J are TRBV19 and TRBJ2-5; 7 positions match TRBD2. This CDR3 contains 14 residues. Looked up from germline, CDR1 is LNHDA and CDR2 is SQIVND (reference sequence). With 4 bases clipped from V and 1 base from J, the junction kept 3 bases outside the gene matches.

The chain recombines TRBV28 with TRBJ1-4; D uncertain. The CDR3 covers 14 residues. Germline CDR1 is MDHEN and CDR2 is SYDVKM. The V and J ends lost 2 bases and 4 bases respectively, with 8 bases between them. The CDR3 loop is CASSLRTGNEKLFF. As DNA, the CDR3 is TGTGCCAGCAGTTTACGTACGGGTAATGAAAAACTGTTTTTT.

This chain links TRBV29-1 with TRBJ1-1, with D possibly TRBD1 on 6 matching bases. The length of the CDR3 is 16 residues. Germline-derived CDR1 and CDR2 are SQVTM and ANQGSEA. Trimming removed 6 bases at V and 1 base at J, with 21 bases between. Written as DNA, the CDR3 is TGCAGCGTCTCAGGACCCTTTGGACAGCCGAACACTGAAGCTTTCTTT. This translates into CSVSGPFGQPNTEAFF.

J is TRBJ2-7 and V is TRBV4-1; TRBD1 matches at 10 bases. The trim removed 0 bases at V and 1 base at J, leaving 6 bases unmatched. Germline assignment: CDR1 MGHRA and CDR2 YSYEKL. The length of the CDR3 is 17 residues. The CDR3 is CASSQDIGTGDSYEQYF. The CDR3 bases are TGCGCCAGCAGCCAAGACATTGGGACAGGGGATTCCTACGAGCAGTACTTC.

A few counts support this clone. In nucleotides, the CDR3 is TGTGCCAGCAGCCCCGGGACTAGGGGTGAACAGTACTTC. Its translation: CASSPGTRGEQYF. The chain is built from TRBV11-3 and TRBJ2-7; 8 bases agree with TRBD2. The V gene's germline CDR1 is SGHNT and CDR2 YENEEA. The CDR3 covers 13 residues. J gave up 10 bases and V 5 bases, and 10 bases lay outside the gene matches.

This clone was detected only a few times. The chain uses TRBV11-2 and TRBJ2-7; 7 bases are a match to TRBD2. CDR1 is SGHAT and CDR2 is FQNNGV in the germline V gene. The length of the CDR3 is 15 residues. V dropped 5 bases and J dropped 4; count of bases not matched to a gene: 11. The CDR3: CASSTDGRRAYEQYF. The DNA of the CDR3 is TGTGCCAGCAGCACCGACGGGAGGAGGGCTTACGAGCAGTACTTC.

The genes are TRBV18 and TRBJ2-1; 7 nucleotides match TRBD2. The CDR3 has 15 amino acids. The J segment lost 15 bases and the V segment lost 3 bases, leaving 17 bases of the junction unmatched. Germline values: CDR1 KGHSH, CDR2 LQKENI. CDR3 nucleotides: TGTGCCAGCTCACCCAGCGGGAATTACCCTAAAGTGGGGTTCTTC. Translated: CASSPSGNYPKVGFF.

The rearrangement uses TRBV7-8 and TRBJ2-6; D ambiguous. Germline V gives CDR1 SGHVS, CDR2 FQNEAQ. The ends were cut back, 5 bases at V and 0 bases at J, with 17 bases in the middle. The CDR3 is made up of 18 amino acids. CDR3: CASSPRRKPGSGANVLTF. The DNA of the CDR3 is TGTGCCAGCAGCCCAAGGAGAAAACCTGGCTCTGGGGCCAACGTCCTGACTTTC. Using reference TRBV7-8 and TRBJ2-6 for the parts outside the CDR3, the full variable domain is GAGVSQSPRYKVAKRGQDVALRCDPISGHVSLFWYQQALGQGPEFLTYFQNEAQLDKSGLPSDRFFAERPEGSVSTLKIQRTQQEDSAVYLCASSPRRKPGSGANVLTFGAGSRLTVL.

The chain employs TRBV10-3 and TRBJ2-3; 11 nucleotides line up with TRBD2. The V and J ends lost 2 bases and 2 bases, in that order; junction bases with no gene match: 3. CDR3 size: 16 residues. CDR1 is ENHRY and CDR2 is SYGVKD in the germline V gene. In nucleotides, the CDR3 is TGTGCCATCAGTGAGGGGACTAGCGGAAACACAGATACGCAGTATTTT. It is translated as CAISEGTSGNTDTQYF.

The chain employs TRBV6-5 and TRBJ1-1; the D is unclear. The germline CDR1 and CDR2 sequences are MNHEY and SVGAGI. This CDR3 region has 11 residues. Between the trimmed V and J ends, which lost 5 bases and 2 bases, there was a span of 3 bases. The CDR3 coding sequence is TGTGCCAGCAGTGAAAACACTGAAGCTTTCTTT. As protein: CASSENTEAFF.

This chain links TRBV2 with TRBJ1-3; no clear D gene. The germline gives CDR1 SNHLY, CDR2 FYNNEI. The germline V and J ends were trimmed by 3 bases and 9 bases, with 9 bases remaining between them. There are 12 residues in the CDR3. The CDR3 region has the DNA TGTGCCAGCAGTGAGGCAGCCCGCACCATATATTTT. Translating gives CASSEAARTIYF.

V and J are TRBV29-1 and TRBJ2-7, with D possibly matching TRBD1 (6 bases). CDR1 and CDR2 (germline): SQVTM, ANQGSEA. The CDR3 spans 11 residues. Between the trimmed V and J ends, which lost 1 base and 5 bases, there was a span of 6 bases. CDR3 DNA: TGCAGCGTTGAAGGACAGGACGAGCAGTACTTC. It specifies CSVEGQDEQYF.

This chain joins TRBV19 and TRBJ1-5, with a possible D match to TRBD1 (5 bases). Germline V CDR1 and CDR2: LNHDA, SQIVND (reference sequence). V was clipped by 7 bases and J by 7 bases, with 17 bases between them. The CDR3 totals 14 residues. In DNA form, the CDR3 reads TGTGCCAGTACCCCGGGGCAGGTGGAGCAGCCCCAGCATTTT. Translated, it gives CASTPGQVEQPQHF.

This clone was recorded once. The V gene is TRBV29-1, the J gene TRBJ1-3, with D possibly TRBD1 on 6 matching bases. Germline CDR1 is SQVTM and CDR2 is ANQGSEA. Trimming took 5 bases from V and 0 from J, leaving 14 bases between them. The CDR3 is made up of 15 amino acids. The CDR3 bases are TGCAGCGTTTGGGGGGCGGATGCCTCTGGAAACACCATATATTTT. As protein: CSVWGADASGNTIYF.

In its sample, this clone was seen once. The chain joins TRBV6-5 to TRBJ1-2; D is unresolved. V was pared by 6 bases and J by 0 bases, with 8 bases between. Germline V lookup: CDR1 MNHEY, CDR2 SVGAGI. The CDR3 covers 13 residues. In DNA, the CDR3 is TGTGCCAGCAGGGATACCGCTAACTATGGCTACACCTTC. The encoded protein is CASRDTANYGYTF.

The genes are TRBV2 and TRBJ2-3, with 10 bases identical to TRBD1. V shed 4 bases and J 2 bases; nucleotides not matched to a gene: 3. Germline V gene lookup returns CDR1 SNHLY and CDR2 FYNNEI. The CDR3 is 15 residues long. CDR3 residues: CASSVGQGPTDTQYF. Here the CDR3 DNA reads TGTGCCAGCAGTGTGGGACAGGGGCCCACAGATACGCAGTATTTT.

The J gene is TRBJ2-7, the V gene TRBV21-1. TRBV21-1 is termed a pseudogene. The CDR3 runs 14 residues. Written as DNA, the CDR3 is TGTGCCAGCAGCAAAGAAGAGGGGATGATGAACCAGTACTTC. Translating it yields CASSKEEGMMNQYF.

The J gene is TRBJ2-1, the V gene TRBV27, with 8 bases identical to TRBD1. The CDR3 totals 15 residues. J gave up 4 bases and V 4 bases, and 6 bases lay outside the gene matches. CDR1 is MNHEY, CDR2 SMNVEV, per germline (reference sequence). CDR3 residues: CASSSDRAPYNEQFF. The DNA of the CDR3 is TGTGCCAGCAGTTCGGACAGGGCCCCGTACAATGAGCAGTTCTTC.

CDR3 nucleotides: TGTGCCAGCTCGAAGGGGAGGGTTGAAGCTTTCTTT. Translating it yields CASSKGRVEAFF. The genes are TRBV2 and TRBJ1-1, with D possibly being TRBD1 (5 bases). The CDR3 is 12 residues long. The germline CDR1 and CDR2 sequences are SNHLY and FYNNEI. The V end lost 8 bases, the J end lost 7 bases, and 14 bases lay between the germline ends.

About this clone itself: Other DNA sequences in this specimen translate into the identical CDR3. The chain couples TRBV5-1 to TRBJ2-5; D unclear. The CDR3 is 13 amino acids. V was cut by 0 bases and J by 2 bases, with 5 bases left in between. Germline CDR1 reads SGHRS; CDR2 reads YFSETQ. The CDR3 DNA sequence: TGCGCCAGCAGCTTGGTCGGTCAAGAGACCCAGTACTTC. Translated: CASSLVGQETQYF.

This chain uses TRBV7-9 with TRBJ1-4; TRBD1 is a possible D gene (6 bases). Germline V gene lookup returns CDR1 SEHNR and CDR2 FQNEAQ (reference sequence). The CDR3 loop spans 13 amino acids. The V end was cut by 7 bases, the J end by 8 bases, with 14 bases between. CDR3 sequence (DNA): TGTGCCAGCAACTCAGGGGCGGGAGAAAAACTGTTTTTT. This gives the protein CASNSGAGEKLFF.